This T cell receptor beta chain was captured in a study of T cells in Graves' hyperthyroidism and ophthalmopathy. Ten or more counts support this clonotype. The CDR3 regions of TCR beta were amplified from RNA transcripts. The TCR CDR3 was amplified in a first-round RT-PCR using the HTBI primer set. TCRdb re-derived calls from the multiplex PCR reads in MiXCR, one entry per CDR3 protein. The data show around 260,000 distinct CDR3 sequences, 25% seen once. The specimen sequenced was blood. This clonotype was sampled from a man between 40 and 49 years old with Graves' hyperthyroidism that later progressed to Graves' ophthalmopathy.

This CDR3 is CASSYRVRNTEAFF. DNA of the CDR3: TGTGCCAGCAGCTACAGGGTAAGGAACACTGAAGCTTTCTTT. This chain links TRBV5-5 with TRBJ1-1; maybe TRBD1 (6 bases). V lost 3 bases and J 1 base, leaving 10 bases between the germline ends. CDR1 SGHKS and CDR2 YYEKEE come from the germline V gene (reference sequence). The CDR3 is 14 residues long. Complete variable domain (other parts from reference TRBV5-5 and TRBJ1-1): DAGVTQSPTHLIKTRGQQVTLRCSPISGHKSVSWYQQVLGQGPQFIFQYYEKEERGRGNFPDRFSARQFPNYSSELNVNALLLGDSALYLCASSYRVRNTEAFFGQGTRLTVV.